The rows below give T cell receptor beta chains drawn from one sample of a study of T cells in Graves' hyperthyroidism and ophthalmopathy. MiXCR, run by TCRdb on the multiplex PCR reads, gives a single entry per CDR3 protein. In the table there are over 550,000 distinct CDR3 sequences, approximately 15% of which are singletons. Source material: blood. These receptors all stem from a woman aged 18 to 35 with Graves' hyperthyroidism. CDR3s include the opening cysteine and the closing phenylalanine or tryptophan. The D gene is left open where the match is weak. Rows give clone size only sometimes, using once, few, many, or a class for an expanded clone.

j_call: TRBJ2-6; d_call: .; v_call: TRBV2; clone_size: many; cdr3_nt: TGTGCCAGCAGGGGTCAAATTTCTGGGGCCAACGTCCTGACTTTC; cdr3_aa: CASRGQISGANVLTF
j_call: TRBJ2-5; d_call: TRBD2; v_call: TRBV3-1; clone_size: many; cdr3_nt: TGTGCCAGTACAGGACGGGGGGTCGTAGAGACCCAGTACTTC; cdr3_aa: CASTGRGVVETQYF
j_call: TRBJ1-3; d_call: .; v_call: TRBV3-1; clone_size: many; cdr3_nt: TGTGCCAGCAGCCAAGTCACGGCACTTGGAAACACCATATATTTT; cdr3_aa: CASSQVTALGNTIYF
j_call: TRBJ1-5; d_call: TRBD1; v_call: TRBV24-1; clone_size: .; cdr3_nt: TGTGCCACCAGTCCGGGACAGGGTGGCCAGCCCCAGCATTTT; cdr3_aa: CATSPGQGGQPQHF
j_call: TRBJ1-3; d_call: .; v_call: TRBV30; clone_size: .; cdr3_nt: TGTGCGATAAGCCCCTCTGGAAACACCATATATTTT; cdr3_aa: CAISPSGNTIYF
j_call: TRBJ2-3; d_call: .; v_call: TRBV7-2; clone_size: many; cdr3_nt: TGTGCCAGCAGGGGCTCGCGGCCAGATACGCAGTATTTT; cdr3_aa: CASRGSRPDTQYF
j_call: TRBJ2-2; d_call: .; v_call: TRBV29-1; clone_size: .; cdr3_nt: TGCAGCGTTCAGGACGCCGTCACCGGGGAGCTGTTTTTT; cdr3_aa: CSVQDAVTGELFF
j_call: TRBJ2-2; d_call: .; v_call: TRBV7-3; clone_size: many; cdr3_nt: TGTGCCAGCAGCTTACTAGCGAACACCGGGGAGCTGTTTTTT; cdr3_aa: CASSLLANTGELFF
j_call: TRBJ2-3; d_call: TRBD2; v_call: TRBV12-3/TRBV12-4; clone_size: many; cdr3_nt: TGTGCCAGCAGTTTAGAGGAAGCGGGACCTAGCACAGATACGCAGTATTTT; cdr3_aa: CASSLEEAGPSTDTQYF
j_call: TRBJ1-6; d_call: .; v_call: TRBV20-1; clone_size: many; cdr3_nt: TGCAGTGCTAGAGAGCTCCTTTTGGTGAATTCACCCCTCCACTTT; cdr3_aa: CSARELLLVNSPLHF
j_call: TRBJ2-1; d_call: .; v_call: TRBV2; clone_size: many; cdr3_nt: TGTGCCAGCAGACCCCCCGCAGGGTCTCGTTACAATGAGCAGTTCTTC; cdr3_aa: CASRPPAGSRYNEQFF
j_call: TRBJ2-3; d_call: TRBD1; v_call: TRBV27; clone_size: .; cdr3_nt: TGTGCCAGCAGTTTATTGACAGGGAAAACGCAGTATTTT; cdr3_aa: CASSLLTGKTQYF
j_call: TRBJ2-3; d_call: TRBD2; v_call: TRBV7-2; clone_size: many; cdr3_nt: TGTGCCACCGTTAGCGGGAGGGCCGGAGATACGCAGTATTTT; cdr3_aa: CATVSGRAGDTQYF
j_call: TRBJ1-1; d_call: .; v_call: TRBV6-1; clone_size: few; cdr3_nt: TGTGCCAGCCCCGGGGGGTCTGAAGCTTTCTTT; cdr3_aa: CASPGGSEAFF
j_call: TRBJ1-2; d_call: .; v_call: TRBV7-9; clone_size: few; cdr3_nt: TGTGCCAGCAAAAAAAAGGGGTTCTTGGATGGCTACACCTTC; cdr3_aa: CASKKKGFLDGYTF
j_call: TRBJ2-3; d_call: .; v_call: TRBV6-5; clone_size: .; cdr3_nt: TGTGCCAGCAGTTACTCGGGACCAGGGTCGGATACGCAGTATTTT; cdr3_aa: CASSYSGPGSDTQYF
j_call: TRBJ2-7; d_call: TRBD2; v_call: TRBV5-1; clone_size: .; cdr3_nt: TGCGCCAGCCGTCTGACTAGCGGTACCTCCTACGAGCAGTACTTC; cdr3_aa: CASRLTSGTSYEQYF
j_call: TRBJ2-3; d_call: .; v_call: TRBV4-1; clone_size: many; cdr3_nt: TGCGCCAGCAGCCAAGATAGGACTCTACAAGGTACGCAGTATTTT; cdr3_aa: CASSQDRTLQGTQYF
j_call: TRBJ2-7; d_call: TRBD1; v_call: TRBV6-1; clone_size: many; cdr3_nt: TGTGCCAGCAGGAGGACAGGGGAATACGAGCAGTACTTC; cdr3_aa: CASRRTGEYEQYF
j_call: TRBJ2-5; d_call: TRBD2; v_call: TRBV10-3; clone_size: .; cdr3_nt: TGTGCCATCAGTGATTCCGGACTAGCGGGAGTTGCGGGGACCCAGTACTTC; cdr3_aa: CAISDSGLAGVAGTQYF
j_call: TRBJ2-7; d_call: TRBD2; v_call: TRBV6-1; clone_size: .; cdr3_nt: TGTGCCAGCAGCAAGACTAGCGGGAGTGGATCCTACGAGCAGTACTTC; cdr3_aa: CASSKTSGSGSYEQYF
j_call: TRBJ2-3; d_call: TRBD2; v_call: TRBV6-2/TRBV6-3; clone_size: many; cdr3_nt: TGTGCCAGCAGTTATGTCAGCCTAGCGGGGGGGCCGGATACGCAGTATTTT; cdr3_aa: CASSYVSLAGGPDTQYF
j_call: TRBJ2-5; d_call: .; v_call: TRBV12-3/TRBV12-4; clone_size: many; cdr3_nt: TGTGCCAGCGGGGAGACGACGGCCATCCAAGAGACCCAGTACTTC; cdr3_aa: CASGETTAIQETQYF
j_call: TRBJ2-5; d_call: TRBD1; v_call: TRBV6-5; clone_size: .; cdr3_nt: TGTGCCAGCAGTTACATGGACAGGGGGATGGAGACCCAGTACTTC; cdr3_aa: CASSYMDRGMETQYF
j_call: TRBJ1-6; d_call: .; v_call: TRBV7-2; clone_size: .; cdr3_nt: TGTGCCAGCGGCTACCGGGACGGGAATAATTCACCCCTCCACTTT; cdr3_aa: CASGYRDGNNSPLHF
j_call: TRBJ1-5; d_call: .; v_call: TRBV9; clone_size: .; cdr3_nt: TGTGCCAGCAGCGTAGTGACCGTGGGCAGGGGCGAGTATAGCAATCAGCCCCAGCATTTT; cdr3_aa: CASSVVTVGRGEYSNQPQHF
j_call: TRBJ1-6; d_call: .; v_call: TRBV6-2/TRBV6-3; clone_size: many; cdr3_nt: TGTGCCAGCAGCTTCAGACAGGCTGAAAACGGGTCACCCCTCCACTTT; cdr3_aa: CASSFRQAENGSPLHF
j_call: TRBJ2-3; d_call: .; v_call: TRBV20-1; clone_size: many; cdr3_nt: TGCAGTGCTAGTACTTGGCGGGGGCGCACAGATACGCAGTATTTT; cdr3_aa: CSASTWRGRTDTQYF
j_call: TRBJ2-2; d_call: TRBD2; v_call: TRBV4-3; clone_size: few; cdr3_nt: TGCGCCAGCAGCCCCCTAGCGGGGGTAGGCACCGGGGAGCTGTTTTTT; cdr3_aa: CASSPLAGVGTGELFF
j_call: TRBJ2-7; d_call: TRBD2; v_call: TRBV7-2; clone_size: many; cdr3_nt: TGTGCCAGCAGCTCCGGGACTAGCCGATCCTACGAGCAGTACTTC; cdr3_aa: CASSSGTSRSYEQYF
j_call: TRBJ2-1; d_call: TRBD2; v_call: TRBV4-2; clone_size: few; cdr3_nt: TGTGCCAGCAGCCAAGATGGGACTAGCTACAATGAGCAGTTCTTC; cdr3_aa: CASSQDGTSYNEQFF
j_call: TRBJ2-7; d_call: .; v_call: TRBV20-1; clone_size: many; cdr3_nt: TGCAGTGCTAGAAGGACAGAACCCTACGAGCAGTACTTC; cdr3_aa: CSARRTEPYEQYF
j_call: TRBJ2-5; d_call: .; v_call: TRBV6-5; clone_size: many; cdr3_nt: TGTGCCAGCAGTTACTCGACAGGAGAGACCCAGTACTTC; cdr3_aa: CASSYSTGETQYF
j_call: TRBJ1-3; d_call: TRBD1; v_call: TRBV6-1; clone_size: few; cdr3_nt: TGTGCCAGCGGGCGTACCACCACAGGGGGCTCTGGAAACACCATATATTTT; cdr3_aa: CASGRTTTGGSGNTIYF
j_call: TRBJ2-7; d_call: .; v_call: TRBV3-1; clone_size: many; cdr3_nt: TGTGCCAGCAGCCAAGGCGTCGGGATGGCGGGGGAGCAGTACTTC; cdr3_aa: CASSQGVGMAGEQYF
j_call: TRBJ1-1; d_call: .; v_call: TRBV5-1; clone_size: few; cdr3_nt: TGCGCCAGCAAACCGTCGGGCAGGGTGGGTTTTAGGGCCACATACACTGAAGCTTTCTTT; cdr3_aa: CASKPSGRVGFRATYTEAFF
j_call: TRBJ1-6; d_call: TRBD1; v_call: TRBV3-1; clone_size: many; cdr3_nt: TGTGCCAGCAGCCAAGATCCCACAGGGGGGCCCCTCCACTTT; cdr3_aa: CASSQDPTGGPLHF
j_call: TRBJ2-5; d_call: TRBD2; v_call: TRBV18; clone_size: .; cdr3_nt: TGTGCCAGCTCGGCCGAGGCTAGCGGGAGGTTGGCACGGGAGACCCAGTACTTC; cdr3_aa: CASSAEASGRLARETQYF
j_call: TRBJ1-5; d_call: .; v_call: TRBV20-1; clone_size: many; cdr3_nt: TGCAGTGCTAGAAGGCTCGGGGTAGAGCAGCCCCAGCATTTT; cdr3_aa: CSARRLGVEQPQHF
j_call: TRBJ2-5; d_call: TRBD2; v_call: TRBV20-1; clone_size: .; cdr3_nt: TGCACCCTACGGATGAGCGGGAGTATAGGGCAAGAGACCCAGTACTTC; cdr3_aa: CTLRMSGSIGQETQYF
j_call: TRBJ2-5; d_call: TRBD1; v_call: TRBV10-3; clone_size: many; cdr3_nt: TGTGCCACGTGTAACAGGGGGCGGCAAGAGACCCAGTACTTC; cdr3_aa: CATCNRGRQETQYF
j_call: TRBJ2-2; d_call: TRBD2; v_call: TRBV11-2; clone_size: many; cdr3_nt: TGTGCCAGCAGCCCCGGACTAGTTCCCGGGGAGCTGTTTTTT; cdr3_aa: CASSPGLVPGELFF
j_call: TRBJ2-1; d_call: TRBD2; v_call: TRBV9; clone_size: .; cdr3_nt: TGTGCCAGCAGCGCTAGCGGGGGGGCCGGGAATGAGCAGTTCTTC; cdr3_aa: CASSASGGAGNEQFF
j_call: TRBJ2-7; d_call: .; v_call: TRBV6-5; clone_size: many; cdr3_nt: TGTGCCAGCAGTTACCCACCCGGGGGACGGACCTACGAGCAGTACTTC; cdr3_aa: CASSYPPGGRTYEQYF
j_call: TRBJ2-3; d_call: TRBD2; v_call: TRBV28; clone_size: many; cdr3_nt: TGTGCCAGCAGTCCGGCGGTGGGTAGCGGGAGGGATAAAGCACCCGCAGATACGCAGTATTTT; cdr3_aa: CASSPAVGSGRDKAPADTQYF
j_call: TRBJ1-2; d_call: .; v_call: TRBV4-1; clone_size: few; cdr3_nt: TGCCCCCGGGGGGTCTATGGCTACACCTTC; cdr3_aa: CPRGVYGYTF
j_call: TRBJ2-1; d_call: .; v_call: TRBV12-3/TRBV12-4; clone_size: many; cdr3_nt: TGTGCCACTACCCCGGGACTTCGCGGGACATCTGAGCAGTTCTTC; cdr3_aa: CATTPGLRGTSEQFF
j_call: TRBJ2-3; d_call: .; v_call: TRBV2; clone_size: many; cdr3_nt: TGTGCCAGCAGTGAAGGGGCCTTACTCGATACGCAGTATTTT; cdr3_aa: CASSEGALLDTQYF
j_call: TRBJ1-5; d_call: .; v_call: TRBV29-1; clone_size: many; cdr3_nt: TGCAGCGCCACGACAGGAAATAGCAATCAGCCCCAGCATTTT; cdr3_aa: CSATTGNSNQPQHF
j_call: TRBJ2-1; d_call: .; v_call: TRBV4-1; clone_size: many; cdr3_nt: TGCGCCAGCAGCGACAAACCCCCCAATGAGCAGTTCTTC; cdr3_aa: CASSDKPPNEQFF